The next 8 T cell receptor beta chains were all read from a single sample in a study of T cell responses to AZD1222 COVID-19 vaccine (dated by TCRdb to the early 2020s). This specimen's time point label, interpreted: about 28 days (+/-7) after the second vaccine dose. The library was obtained by the immunoSEQ multiplex PCR assay. TCRdb stores this immuneACCESS table with in-frame sequences only. Part of the clones is absent; in the studies checked, under half of the shortfall reflects unresolved V genes, and no reason is known for the rest. This sample holds approximately 80,000 clones; 75% to 95% were observed only once. The top ten clones comprise over 3% of the sample. The sequencing here drew on peripheral blood, taken 28 days after the second AZD1222 dose. The receptors originated from an adult who received the AZD1222 COVID-19 vaccine.

CDR3 coding DNA: TGTGCCAGCAGCTCTAGGACAGGGGCAAAGTACGAGCAGTACTTC. Encoded protein: CASSSRTGAKYEQYF. The chain employs TRBV7-6 and TRBJ2-7, with 9 bases matching TRBD1. CDR1 and CDR2 (germline): SGHVS, FNYEAQ. The V segment lost 4 bases and the J segment 4 bases; nucleotides outside the gene matches: 8. The CDR3 is 15 amino acids.

The chain joins TRBV28 to TRBJ2-7; D gene uncertain. This CDR3 has 11 residues. The germline V and J ends were trimmed by 6 bases and 8 bases, with 11 bases remaining between them. Per germline, CDR1 MDHEN and CDR2 SYDVKM. As DNA, the CDR3 is TGTGCCAGCAGACTTTCGGATAAGCAGTACTTC. Translated, it gives CASRLSDKQYF.

V and J are TRBV11-2 and TRBJ2-2; D gene unclear. The length of the CDR3 is 13 residues. Trimming shortened V by 11 bases and J by 1 base, and 11 bases separated the two germline ends. Germline-derived CDR1 and CDR2 are SGHAT and FQNNGV. This CDR3 is CAVRSQNTGELFF. The CDR3, as DNA: TGTGCCGTTAGGAGTCAGAACACCGGGGAGCTGTTTTTT.

This sequence joins TRBV7-6 and TRBJ2-7; D perhaps matches TRBD1 (5 bases). This CDR3 region has 13 residues. Germline V gives CDR1 SGHVS, CDR2 FNYEAQ. Trimming took 4 bases from V and 7 from J, leaving 14 bases between them. CDR3 sequence: CASSSSTAREQYF. The CDR3 DNA follows: TGTGCCAGCAGCTCATCGACAGCCCGGGAGCAGTACTTC. Full variable domain (rest looked up from reference TRBV7-6 and TRBJ2-7): GAGVSQSPRYKVTKRGQDVALRCDPISGHVSLYWYRQALGQGPEFLTYFNYEAQQDKSGLPNDRFSAERPEGSISTLTIQRTEQRDSAMYRCASSSSTAREQYFGPGTRLTVT.

This chain connects TRBV11-3 to TRBJ2-4; 10 bases fit TRBD1. After removal of 4 bases from V and 8 bases from J, the junction contained 11 bases not matched to a gene. From germline, CDR1 is SGHNT and CDR2 YENEEA. The CDR3 has 16 residues. CDR3 nucleotide sequence: TGTGCCAGCAGCTCGGTTGACAGGGGGCTCGGAGACATTCAGTACTTC. It codes for CASSSVDRGLGDIQYF. The full variable domain, completed using reference TRBV11-3 and TRBJ2-4, is EAGVVQSPRYKIIEKKQPVAFWCNPISGHNTLYWYLQNLGQGPELLIRYENEEAVDDSQLPKDRFSAERLKGVDSTLKIQPAELGDSAVYLCASSSVDRGLGDIQYFGAGTRLSVL.

The chain uses TRBV28 and TRBJ1-6; D is unclear. CDR1 is MDHEN, CDR2 SYDVKM, per germline. The CDR3 sequence is 16 residues long. V lost 5 bases and J lost 0, with 11 bases in between. The chain's CDR3 is CASSNSGSSYNSPLHF. In DNA, the CDR3 is TGTGCCAGCAGTAACTCCGGGAGCTCCTATAATTCACCCCTCCACTTT.

The rearrangement joins TRBV6-2 or TRBV6-3 to TRBJ1-2; D is uncertain. Germline CDR1 MNHEY, CDR2 SVGEGT. Trimming cost V 6 bases and J 4 bases, with 3 bases left between them. The CDR3 contains 10 residues. CDR3 loop: CASSLYGYTF. CDR3 DNA: TGTGCCAGCAGCCTCTATGGCTACACCTTC.

This chain links TRBV12-3 or TRBV12-4 with TRBJ2-5; D is perhaps TRBD2 (5 bases). The CDR3 spans 13 residues. V lost 6 bases to trimming and J lost 7 bases, with 15 bases between them. CDR3 region: CASRRADLRTQYF. CDR3 sequence (DNA): TGTGCCAGCAGGCGGGCCGACCTCCGGACCCAGTACTTC.